This record covers a single TCR beta chain. Its cognate antigen is unknown. Method: immunoSEQ multiplex PCR; TCRdb's copy keeps in-frame clones and lacks some. This sample has over a million clones; around 97% occur once, and the top ten carry approximately 1%. None of the donors, who were healthy HIV-negative adults, had recently had acute infections or vaccinations. The split of CD4+ cells yielded CD45RA+ naive and CD45RA-negative memory subsets. The data were obtained in a study of shared clonotypes between healthy human individuals. Study details: Researchers assigned three CD4 naive, three CD4 memory, two CD8 naive and one CD8 memory plate to each donor. General study findings and limits: In this cohort, only blood was sampled, and tissue repertoires likely differ.

V lost 1 base, J lost 0 bases, and 12 bases lay in between. The germline CDR1 and CDR2 sequences are MNHEY and SMNVEV (reference sequence). The CDR3 has 17 residues. This clonotype originated in a man younger than 40 in good health. The chain recombines TRBV27 with TRBJ1-4, with D tentatively TRBD1 (5 bases). Sequences were obtained from naive CD4+ T cells sorted from blood. Regarding subset: CD45RA+ positively selected. The CDR3 bases are TGTGCCAGCAGTTTATTTGGCCGACAGACAACTAATGAAAAACTGTTTTTT. Protein product: CASSLFGRQTTNEKLFF.